Below, 3 T cell receptor beta chains from the same sample are listed, as sequenced in a study of T cells after yellow fever vaccination. TCRdb itself ran the 5' RACE reads through MiXCR, one entry per CDR3 protein. Among a few hundred thousand distinct CDR3 sequences listed, around 3.1% were seen once. The starting material was CD4+ T cells sorted from PBMCs, obtained 10 days after the yellow fever booster vaccination. These TCRs come from a man between 18 and 29 years old who received the YFV17D yellow fever vaccine.

The CDR3 sequence: CATKGDPRGNYNEQFF. In DNA, the CDR3 is TGTGCCACCAAGGGGGATCCACGAGGCAACTACAATGAGCAGTTCTTC. The V gene is TRBV19, the J gene TRBJ2-1; D might be TRBD1 (6 bases). This CDR3 has 16 amino acids. CDR1 LNHDA and CDR2 SQIVND come from the germline V gene (reference sequence). V shed 10 bases and J shed 3 bases, with 22 bases lying between them.

This clonotype was counted many times. The rearrangement uses TRBV12-3 or TRBV12-4 and TRBJ1-6; D may be TRBD1 (5 bases). V lost 5 bases and J 6 bases, leaving 8 bases between the germline ends. This CDR3 region has 13 residues. CDR3 sequence: CASSATANSPLHF. CDR3 sequence (DNA): TGTGCCAGCAGTGCGACAGCTAATTCACCCCTCCACTTT.

There are many counts of this clonotype. The chain has TRBV25-1 and TRBJ2-1, with unresolved D. Germline-derived CDR1 and CDR2 are MGHDK and SYGVNS. This CDR3 comprises 16 residues. The ends were cut back, 3 bases at V and 0 bases at J, with 12 bases in the middle. CDR3 sequence (DNA): TGTGCCAGCAGTGACCCCCTCTCCGGCTCCTACAATGAGCAGTTCTTC. It specifies CASSDPLSGSYNEQFF.